These T cell receptor beta chains were read from a single sample in a study of blood T cells in healthy people across ages. TCRdb reanalysed the 5' RACE reads using MiXCR and keeps one entry per CDR3 protein. The table lists approximately 680,000 distinct CDR3 sequences, approximately 29% of them singletons. The sequenced sample consisted of blood. All receptors derive from a woman at least 80 years old in good health. Both conserved end residues are trimmed from each CDR3. The order of the fields is CDR3 length, V gene, J gene, CDR3 protein.

15	TRBV5-1	TRBJ1-2	ASSLGISSSLNYGYT
15	TRBV12-3/TRBV12-4	TRBJ2-7	ASSPRTSGGSSYEQY
12	TRBV20-1	TRBJ2-7	SAGRDSRGREQY
12	TRBV5-6	TRBJ1-4	ASSFTGGNEKRF
17	TRBV15	TRBJ2-2	ATSRDPGRGRGDTGELF
13	TRBV14	TRBJ2-2	ASSLQRANTGELF
14	TRBV10-3	TRBJ1-2	AISESTLRGGHGYT
13	TRBV3-1	TRBJ2-3	ASSPRWREGDTQY
13	TRBV11-2	TRBJ1-2	ASSSLGRGAYGYT
11	TRBV20-1	TRBJ1-2	SAGVGTDFGYT
13	TRBV5-1	TRBJ2-5	ASSLTGGPYNEQY
14	TRBV21-1	TRBJ2-4	ASNKTELRAKNIQY
14	TRBV28	TRBJ2-4	ASSLVGLVAKNIQY
13	TRBV5-1	TRBJ2-3	ASSLLAGGSDTQY
14	TRBV30	TRBJ1-1	AWSPPGPGRNTEAF
11	TRBV6-1	TRBJ1-6	ASNRGSDSPLH
16	TRBV12-3/TRBV12-4	TRBJ2-7	ASSLKLAGGLSPHEQY
12	TRBV27	TRBJ2-1	ASRRSGGANEQF
15	TRBV6-6	TRBJ2-5	ASSYQSPGLTQETQY
13	TRBV6-6	TRBJ1-3	ASSLGGRVGNTIY
14	TRBV6-1	TRBJ2-1	ASIPLRGGSYNEQF
13	TRBV5-8	TRBJ1-2	ASSPRSGFHYGYT
14	TRBV11-3	TRBJ2-2	ASSSPSGGGTGELF
10	TRBV30	TRBJ2-1	AWSANNNEQF
16	TRBV6-5	TRBJ2-1	ASSLRDRASSSPNEQF
12	TRBV20-1	TRBJ2-5	SATGTSGEETQY